The subject of this entry is one T cell receptor (beta chain). The target antigen is unknown. Per the germline V gene, CDR1 is SGHTA and CDR2 is FQGNSA. The V and J ends lost 7 bases and 2 bases respectively, with 20 bases between them. The CDR3 loop spans 16 amino acids. This entry is derived from a study of CD8 T cells in ankylosing spondylitis. Study outcomes and limitations: As reported, disease-linked clones showed significant enrichment in matched ankylosing spondylitis synovial fluid. A TCR beta motif of fewer than ten highly homologous variants seemed to mark ankylosing spondylitis blood. Several of the motif variants were reported before in synovial fluid and blood from reactive arthritis.

5'-RACE, quantitative and with molecular barcodes, yielded the TCR beta libraries. MiXCR, applied by TCRdb to the 5' RACE reads, yields one record per CDR3 protein. The sample includes approximately 350,000 distinct CDR3 sequences, 20% to 25% of them seen just once. The clonotype originates from a male donor with ankylosing spondylitis or in good health (not recorded which). The rearrangement uses TRBV7-2 and TRBJ2-5; D is perhaps TRBD2 (7 bases). Sequenced input: blood, either unsorted or a sorted T cell fraction (not recorded which). The CDR3, as DNA: TGTGCCAGCACTAACCACGCGGGGGCCCCACAAGAGACCCAGTACTTC. It is translated as CASTNHAGAPQETQYF. Filled out from reference TRBV7-2 and TRBJ2-5, the complete variable domain reads GAGVSQSPSNKVTEKGKDVELRCDPISGHTALYWYRQSLGQGLEFLIYFQGNSAPDKSGLPSDRFSAERTGGSVSTLTIQRTQQEDSAVYLCASTNHAGAPQETQYFGPGTRLLVL.